Below, 12 T cell receptor beta chains from the same sample are listed, as sequenced in a study of cytomegalovirus exposure and HLA in healthy donors. Sequencing used immunoSEQ multiplex PCR; TCRdb keeps in-frame clones, though not all of them. The sample includes approximately 220,000 clones, about 83% seen only once; the top ten take around 2.6%. The source material was PBMCs. The origin of the receptors is a man aged 18 to 29 in good health and CMV-seronegative.

A single count supports this clone. The chain uses TRBV9 and TRBJ1-1; D is ambiguous. Between the trimmed V and J ends, which lost 2 bases and 0 bases, there was a span of 11 bases. The germline V gene has CDR1 SGDLS and CDR2 YYNGEE. The CDR3 contains 15 residues. CDR3 loop: CASSVWESMNTEAFF. CDR3 DNA: TGTGCCAGCAGCGTTTGGGAGAGCATGAACACTGAAGCTTTCTTT.

CDR3 nucleotides: TGTGCCAGCAGCTTGGTGGGGGACTACACCGGGGAGCTGTTTTTT. Protein: CASSLVGDYTGELFF. The chain couples TRBV5-6 to TRBJ2-2; D may be TRBD2 (6 bases). The CDR3 has 15 residues. CDR1 is SGHDT and CDR2 is YYEEEE in the germline V gene. V lost 0 bases, J lost 3 bases, and 9 bases lay in between.

The chain carries TRBV7-9 and TRBJ2-7; 10 bases match TRBD2. The length of the CDR3 is 14 residues. CDR1 is SEHNR and CDR2 is FQNEAQ in the germline V gene (reference sequence). V lost 5 bases, J lost 3 bases, and 4 bases stayed unmatched. CDR3 bases: TGTGCCAGCAGCCACACTAGCGGGGACTACGAGCAGTACTTC. Protein product: CASSHTSGDYEQYF.

This rearrangement joins TRBV7-2 to TRBJ2-3; 13 bases fit TRBD2. This CDR3 is 15 amino acids long. Germline V CDR1 and CDR2: SGHTA, FQGNSA. V was clipped by 4 bases and J by 7 bases; unmatched bases: 5. This chain's CDR3 is CASSSRTSGGYTQYF. The CDR3 nucleotides are TGTGCCAGCAGCTCCCGGACTAGCGGGGGATATACGCAGTATTTT.

J is TRBJ1-4 and V is TRBV4-1, with a possible D match to TRBD1 (6 bases). V was pared by 4 bases and J by 7 bases, with 10 bases between. Germline CDR1 MGHRA, CDR2 YSYEKL. This CDR3 region has 13 residues. CDR3 bases: TGCGCCAGCAGCCCGAAGGGGGTTGAAAAACTGTTTTTT. The encoded protein is CASSPKGVEKLFF.

This clone showed up just a few times. This chain links TRBV6-5 with TRBJ2-7, with TRBD2 identical over 8 bases. V shed 4 bases, J shed 9 bases, and the junction held 5 bases outside the gene matches. CDR1 MNHEY and CDR2 SVGAGI come from the germline V gene. This CDR3 comprises 12 residues. The CDR3 region has the DNA TGTGCCAGCAGTTCGGGGGGGAGGGGGCAGTACTTC. Protein product: CASSSGGRGQYF.

V gene TRBV7-2 combines with J gene TRBJ2-7; 9 bases match TRBD2. Trimming took 2 bases from V and 5 from J; bases not matched to a gene: 13. Germline CDR1 SGHTA, CDR2 FQGNSA. The CDR3 spans 17 residues. In DNA, the CDR3 is TGTGCCAGCAGCTTACTGTCTAGCGGGGCCTATTCGGACGAGCAGTACTTC. As protein: CASSLLSSGAYSDEQYF.

V gene TRBV7-9 combines with J gene TRBJ2-7; no definite D call. The V end was cut by 3 bases, the J end by 6 bases, with 6 bases between. CDR3 length: 11 residues. Per germline, CDR1 SEHNR and CDR2 FQNEAQ (reference sequence). The CDR3 DNA sequence: TGTGCCAGCAGCTTCGGTCCCGAGCAGTACTTC. This codes for CASSFGPEQYF.

V usage is TRBV9 and J usage is TRBJ2-7, with 12 bases lining up with TRBD2. V shed 0 bases, J shed 5 bases, and the junction held 3 bases outside the gene matches. CDR1 and CDR2 from the germline V gene are SGDLS and YYNGEE. The CDR3 spans 15 residues. DNA for the CDR3: TGTGCCAGCAGCGTAGGGGGACTAGCGGGCCACGAGCAGTACTTC. Translation: CASSVGGLAGHEQYF.

J is TRBJ1-4 and V is TRBV5-4; D is uncertain. V was clipped by 0 bases and J by 6 bases, with 18 bases between them. The CDR3 consists of 17 residues. The germline CDR1 and CDR2 sequences are SGHNT and YYREEE (reference sequence). For the CDR3, the DNA is TGTGCCAGCAGCTTGGTAAAGCCAGCGCCGCGGCATGAAAAACTGTTTTTT. It yields the protein CASSLVKPAPRHEKLFF.

The rearrangement joins TRBV29-1 to TRBJ2-2; D gene uncertain. Trimming removed 5 bases from V and 4 bases from J, with 11 bases in between. Germline values: CDR1 SQVTM, CDR2 ANQGSEA. The CDR3 has 13 residues. This CDR3 is CSVRRRSTGELFF. The CDR3 nucleotides read TGCAGCGTTCGCCGTCGGAGCACCGGGGAGCTGTTTTTT.

The genes are TRBV28 and TRBJ1-1; TRBD1 aligns across 10 bases. CDR1 is MDHEN and CDR2 is SYDVKM in the germline V gene. This CDR3 has 16 amino acids. V lost 4 bases and J lost 3; bases outside the gene matches: 8. CDR3 sequence: CASSYSTGGWDTEAFF. As DNA, the CDR3 is TGTGCCAGCAGTTACTCGACAGGGGGCTGGGACACTGAAGCTTTCTTT.